The clone carrying this TCR beta chain was picked up one time. TCRdb reprocessed the RT-PCR reads via MiXCR and lists one record per CDR3 protein. The sample carries around 320,000 distinct CDR3 sequences, over 20% recorded once. The sample belongs to a study of response to subunit inactivated influenza vaccine. Deletions cut 5 bases from V and 0 bases from J, with 8 bases between. Per germline, CDR1 SGHRS and CDR2 YFSETQ. This CDR3 has 13 amino acids. The TCR sequence derives from a man between 50 and 69 years old who received an inactivated influenza vaccine. The rearrangement links TRBV5-1 to TRBJ1-1; the D is unclear. Source: PBMCs from blood, taken 21 months after vaccination. CDR3 nucleotides: TGCGCCAGCAGATGGGAGCTGAACACTGAAGCTTTCTTT. This gives the protein CASRWELNTEAFF.